The table lists the clone carrying this T cell receptor beta chain with a few counts. Its antigen is not identified. Only in-frame clones appear in the TCRdb table, and some are missing; sequencing was by immunoSEQ multiplex PCR. The data show around 200,000 clones, with roughly four fifths seen just once and around 2.8% held by the top ten. The germline V gene has CDR1 SNHLY and CDR2 FYNNEI. This CDR3 spans 16 amino acids. V was pared by 7 bases and J by 2 bases, with 5 bases of the junction left unmatched. This record belongs to a study of cytomegalovirus exposure and HLA in healthy donors. Turning to the study itself: According to later analysis, the same platform produced the 90 to 150 validation and around 730 first-cohort repertoires. Whole-study findings and limits: Most TCR sequences showed up rarely, but some public TCRs showed up in many donors.

The origin of this receptor is a woman younger than 30 in good health and CMV-seropositive. The genes are TRBV2 and TRBJ2-3, with TRBD2 matching over 14 bases. The sequenced material came from PBMCs. CDR3 coding DNA: TGTGCCAGCACCGGACTAGCGGGGGGTGTCACAGATACGCAGTATTTT. It specifies CASTGLAGGVTDTQYF. Full variable domain (missing parts from reference TRBV2 and TRBJ2-3): EPEVTQTPSHQVTQMGQEVILRCVPISNHLYFYWYRQILGQKVEFLVSFYNNEISEKSEIFDDQFSVERPDGSNFTLKIRSTKLEDSAMYFCASTGLAGGVTDTQYFGPGTRLTVL.